Included here is one TCR beta chain sequence, with context. Its cognate antigen is unknown. The data were obtained in a study of cytomegalovirus exposure and HLA in healthy donors. General study findings and limits: Analysis was carried out at a later point, and it linked a missense DCLRE1C variant to TCR beta V- and J-gene trimming. A few V segments could not be told apart, such as TRBV6-2 and TRBV6-3, and were left out.

Germline lookup yields CDR1 MGHRA and CDR2 YSYEKL. The CDR3 has 11 amino acids. The germline V and J ends were trimmed by 1 base and 5 bases, with 3 bases remaining between them. In the PCR, 60 Vbeta and 13 Jbeta primers were used. Profiling relied on immunoSEQ multiplex PCR, and the TCRdb table lists in-frame clones only, not all of them. The sample lists around 170,000 clones; around 82% were seen once. The V gene is TRBV4-1, the J gene TRBJ2-7; D gene ambiguous. Input material: PBMCs. The sequence was obtained from a man aged 35-49 years in good health and CMV-seronegative. The CDR3 nucleotides are TGCGCCAGCAGCCAAGCGGACGAGCAGTACTTC. Protein product: CASSQADEQYF.